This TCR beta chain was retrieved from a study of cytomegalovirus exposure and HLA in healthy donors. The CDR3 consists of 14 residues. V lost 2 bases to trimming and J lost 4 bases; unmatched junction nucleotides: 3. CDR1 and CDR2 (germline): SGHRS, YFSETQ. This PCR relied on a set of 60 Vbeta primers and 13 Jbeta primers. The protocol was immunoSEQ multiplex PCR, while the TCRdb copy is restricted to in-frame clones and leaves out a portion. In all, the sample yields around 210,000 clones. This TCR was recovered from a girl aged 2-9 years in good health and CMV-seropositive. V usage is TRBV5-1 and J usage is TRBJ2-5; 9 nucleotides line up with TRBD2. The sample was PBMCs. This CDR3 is CASSLNSGRETQYF. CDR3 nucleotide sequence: TGCGCCAGCAGCTTAAATAGCGGGAGAGAGACCCAGTACTTC.